This T cell receptor (beta chain) originates from a study of spatial heterogeneity in lung cancer. Study information: The count of detected beta-chain sequences consistently exceeded that of alpha-chain sequences. Study-wide points: Mutation tallies in tumors tracked expanded intratumoral alpha and beta TCR counts. Roughly 6.6% of tumor T cells for alpha chains and about 13% for beta chains were estimated to be covered. Regional and ubiquitous nonsynonymous mutations were tracked by counts of regional and ubiquitous expanded TCRs, respectively.

Germline CDR1 is LGHDT and CDR2 is YNNKEL (reference sequence). CDR3 length equals 15 residues. V lost 3 bases and J lost 2; bases outside the gene matches: 4. Regarding this clonotype: Its antigen is not identified.

The time point here: sample taken at primary tumor resection. Researchers sequenced whole RNA taken from tumor, nontumor lung or frozen PBMC without sorting. TCRdb passed the 5' RACE reads through MiXCR, listing each CDR3 protein once. The top ten clones hold around 20% of a sample with about 100,000 distinct CDR3 sequences, under 4.5% of them seen once. This sequence originates from a male donor with early-stage non-small cell lung cancer. The gene calls are TRBV3-1 and TRBJ2-3, with TRBD2 identical over 8 bases. The specimen comprised lung tumor tissue, sampled at surgery. For the CDR3, the DNA is TGTGCCAGCAGCCACCTTAGCGGGACCACAGATACGCAGTATTTT. Its protein is CASSHLSGTTDTQYF.